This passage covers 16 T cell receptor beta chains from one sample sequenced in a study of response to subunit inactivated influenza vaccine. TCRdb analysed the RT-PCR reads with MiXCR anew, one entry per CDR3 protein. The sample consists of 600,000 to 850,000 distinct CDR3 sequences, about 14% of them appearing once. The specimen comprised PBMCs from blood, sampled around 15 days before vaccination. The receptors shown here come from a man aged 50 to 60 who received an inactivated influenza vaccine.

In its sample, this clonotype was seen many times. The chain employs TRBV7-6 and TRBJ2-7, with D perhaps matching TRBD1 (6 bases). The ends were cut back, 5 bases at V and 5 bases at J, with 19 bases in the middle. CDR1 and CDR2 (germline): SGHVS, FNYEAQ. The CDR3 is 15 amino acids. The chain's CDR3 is CASSPLQGVGDEQYF. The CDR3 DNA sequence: TGTGCCAGCAGCCCCTTACAGGGTGTGGGGGACGAGCAGTACTTC.

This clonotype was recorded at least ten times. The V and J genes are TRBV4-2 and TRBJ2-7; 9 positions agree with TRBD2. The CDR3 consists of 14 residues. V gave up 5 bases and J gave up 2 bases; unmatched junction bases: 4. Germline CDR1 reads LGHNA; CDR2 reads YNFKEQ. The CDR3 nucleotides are TGTGCCAGCAGCGAGGCGGGGGGGCCCTACGAGCAGTACTTC. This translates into CASSEAGGPYEQYF.

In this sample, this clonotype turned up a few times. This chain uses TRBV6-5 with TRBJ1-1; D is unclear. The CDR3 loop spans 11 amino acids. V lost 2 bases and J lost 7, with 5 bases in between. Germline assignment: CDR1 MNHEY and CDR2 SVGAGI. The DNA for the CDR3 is TGTGCCAGCAGTTACGAGGGTGAAGCTTTCTTT. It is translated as CASSYEGEAFF.

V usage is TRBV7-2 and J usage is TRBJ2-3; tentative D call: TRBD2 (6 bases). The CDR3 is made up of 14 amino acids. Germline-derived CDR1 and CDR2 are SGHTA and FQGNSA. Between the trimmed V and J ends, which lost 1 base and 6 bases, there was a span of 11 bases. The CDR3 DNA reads TGTGCCAGCAGCTTAGTGGGGGGAGATGATACGCAGTATTTT. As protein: CASSLVGGDDTQYF. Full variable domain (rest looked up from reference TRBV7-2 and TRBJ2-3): GAGVSQSPSNKVTEKGKDVELRCDPISGHTALYWYRQSLGQGLEFLIYFQGNSAPDKSGLPSDRFSAERTGGSVSTLTIQRTQQEDSAVYLCASSLVGGDDTQYFGPGTRLTVL.

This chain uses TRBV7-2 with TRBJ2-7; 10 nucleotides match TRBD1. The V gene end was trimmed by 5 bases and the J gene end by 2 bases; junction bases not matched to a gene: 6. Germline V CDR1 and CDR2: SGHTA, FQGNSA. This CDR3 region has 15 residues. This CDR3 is CASSDAGTGAYEQYF. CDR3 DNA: TGTGCCAGCAGCGACGCCGGGACAGGGGCCTACGAGCAGTACTTC.

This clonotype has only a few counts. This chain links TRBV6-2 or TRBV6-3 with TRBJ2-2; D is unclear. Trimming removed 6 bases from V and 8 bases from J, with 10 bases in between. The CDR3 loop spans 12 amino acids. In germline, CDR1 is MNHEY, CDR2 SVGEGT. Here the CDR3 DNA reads TGTGCCAGCAGCCACGGGCGGGGGGAGCTGTTTTTT. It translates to CASSHGRGELFF.

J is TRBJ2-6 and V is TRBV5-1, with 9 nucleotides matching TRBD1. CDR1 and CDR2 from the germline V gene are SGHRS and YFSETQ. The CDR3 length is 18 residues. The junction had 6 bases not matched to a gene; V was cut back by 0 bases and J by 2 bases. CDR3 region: CASSLGLTGGAGANVLTF. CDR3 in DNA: TGCGCCAGCAGCTTGGGTCTGACAGGGGGGGCTGGGGCCAACGTCCTGACTTTC. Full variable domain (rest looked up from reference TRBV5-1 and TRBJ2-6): KAGVTQTPRYLIKTRGQQVTLSCSPISGHRSVSWYQQTPGQGLQFLFEYFSETQRNKGNFPGRFSGRQFSNSRSEMNVSTLELGDSALYLCASSLGLTGGAGANVLTFGAGSRLTVL.

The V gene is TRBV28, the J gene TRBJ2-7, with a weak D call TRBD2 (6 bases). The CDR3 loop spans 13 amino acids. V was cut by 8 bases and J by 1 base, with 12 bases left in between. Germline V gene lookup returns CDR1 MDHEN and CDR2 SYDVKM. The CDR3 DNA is TGTGCCAGCGGCGCGGGACCTTCCTACGAGCAGTACTTC. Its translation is CASGAGPSYEQYF.

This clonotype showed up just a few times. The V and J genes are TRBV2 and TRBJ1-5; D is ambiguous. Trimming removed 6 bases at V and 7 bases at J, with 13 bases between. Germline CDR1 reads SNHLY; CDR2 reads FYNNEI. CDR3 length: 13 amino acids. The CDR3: CASRGQVTQPQHF. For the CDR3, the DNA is TGTGCCAGCAGAGGGCAGGTTACGCAGCCCCAGCATTTT.

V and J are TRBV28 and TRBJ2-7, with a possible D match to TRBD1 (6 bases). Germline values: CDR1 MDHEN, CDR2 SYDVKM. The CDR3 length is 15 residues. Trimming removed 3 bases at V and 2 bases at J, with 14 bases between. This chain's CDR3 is CASSFRGRAAYEQYF. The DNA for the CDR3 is TGTGCCAGCAGTTTCAGGGGCAGGGCCGCCTACGAGCAGTACTTC.

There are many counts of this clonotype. CDR3 residues: CATSRDLGGRAYEQYF. For the CDR3, the DNA is TGTGCCACCAGCAGAGATCTTGGCGGGAGGGCCTACGAGCAGTACTTC. V gene TRBV15 combines with J gene TRBJ2-7, with TRBD2 matching over 9 bases. J gave up 2 bases and V 0 bases, and 5 bases lay outside the gene matches. The germline CDR1 and CDR2 sequences are LNHNV and YYDKDF (reference sequence). This CDR3 has 16 amino acids.

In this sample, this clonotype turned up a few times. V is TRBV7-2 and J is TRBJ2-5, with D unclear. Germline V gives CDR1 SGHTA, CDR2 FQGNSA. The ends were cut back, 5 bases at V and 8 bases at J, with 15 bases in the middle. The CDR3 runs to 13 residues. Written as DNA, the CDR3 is TGTGCCAGCAGCAGGGCAGGAAAGAGAACCCAGTACTTC. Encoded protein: CASSRAGKRTQYF.

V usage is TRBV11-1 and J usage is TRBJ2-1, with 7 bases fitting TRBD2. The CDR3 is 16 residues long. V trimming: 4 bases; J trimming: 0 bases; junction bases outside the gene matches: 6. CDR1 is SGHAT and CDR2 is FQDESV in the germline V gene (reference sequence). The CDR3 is CASSSLAESSYNEQFF. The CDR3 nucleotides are TGTGCCAGCAGCTCCCTAGCGGAGAGCTCCTACAATGAGCAGTTCTTC.

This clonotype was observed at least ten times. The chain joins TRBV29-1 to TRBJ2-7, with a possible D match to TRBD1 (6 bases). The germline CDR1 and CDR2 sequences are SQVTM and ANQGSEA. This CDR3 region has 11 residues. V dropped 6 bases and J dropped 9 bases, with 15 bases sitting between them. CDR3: CSVKKQGGQYF. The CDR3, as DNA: TGCAGCGTCAAAAAGCAAGGGGGGCAGTACTTC.

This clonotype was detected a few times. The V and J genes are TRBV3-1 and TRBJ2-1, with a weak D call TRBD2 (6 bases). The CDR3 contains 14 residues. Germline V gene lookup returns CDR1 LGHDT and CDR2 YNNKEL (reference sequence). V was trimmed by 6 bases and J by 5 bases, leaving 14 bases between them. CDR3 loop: CASSLSGNHNEQFF. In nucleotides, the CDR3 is TGTGCCAGCAGTCTTAGCGGAAACCACAATGAGCAGTTCTTC.

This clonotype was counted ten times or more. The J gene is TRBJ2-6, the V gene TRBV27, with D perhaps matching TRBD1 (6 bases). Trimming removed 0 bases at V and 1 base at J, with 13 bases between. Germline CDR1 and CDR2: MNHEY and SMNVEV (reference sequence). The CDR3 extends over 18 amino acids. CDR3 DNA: TGTGCCAGCAGTTTATCGCACAGGGTGGGGTCTGGGGCCAACGTCCTGACTTTC. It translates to CASSLSHRVGSGANVLTF.